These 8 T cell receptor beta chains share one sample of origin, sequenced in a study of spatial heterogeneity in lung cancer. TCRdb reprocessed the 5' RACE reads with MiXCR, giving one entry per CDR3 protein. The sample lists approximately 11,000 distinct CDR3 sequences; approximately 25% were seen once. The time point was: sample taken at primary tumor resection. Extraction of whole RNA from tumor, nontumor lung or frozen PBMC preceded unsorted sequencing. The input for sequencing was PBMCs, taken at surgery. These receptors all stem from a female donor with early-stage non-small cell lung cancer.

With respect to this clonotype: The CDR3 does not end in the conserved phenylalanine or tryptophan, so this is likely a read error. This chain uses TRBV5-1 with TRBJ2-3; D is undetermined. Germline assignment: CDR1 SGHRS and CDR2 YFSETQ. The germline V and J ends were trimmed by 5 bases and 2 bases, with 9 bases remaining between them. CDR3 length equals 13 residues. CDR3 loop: CASRRSATDTQYS. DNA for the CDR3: TGCGCCAGCAGGCGGAGCGCCACAGATACGCAGTATTCT.

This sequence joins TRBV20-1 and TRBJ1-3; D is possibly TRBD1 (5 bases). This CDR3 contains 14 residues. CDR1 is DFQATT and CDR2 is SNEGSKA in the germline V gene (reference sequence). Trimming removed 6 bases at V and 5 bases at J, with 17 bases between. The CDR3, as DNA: TGCAGTGCCCACACGGGGGTTTCCAGAAACACCATATATTTT. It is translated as CSAHTGVSRNTIYF.

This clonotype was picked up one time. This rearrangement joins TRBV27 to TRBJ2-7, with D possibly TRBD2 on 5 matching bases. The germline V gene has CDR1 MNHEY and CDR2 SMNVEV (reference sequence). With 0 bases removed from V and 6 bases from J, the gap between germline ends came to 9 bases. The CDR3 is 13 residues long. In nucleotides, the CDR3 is TGTGCCAGCAGTTTATCGGGGAGATCCGAGCAGTACTTC. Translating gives CASSLSGRSEQYF.

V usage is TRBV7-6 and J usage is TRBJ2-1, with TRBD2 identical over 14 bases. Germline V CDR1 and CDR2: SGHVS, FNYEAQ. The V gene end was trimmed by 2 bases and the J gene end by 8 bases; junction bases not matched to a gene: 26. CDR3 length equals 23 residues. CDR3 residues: CASSLWKKGPPGAGTSGSYEQFF. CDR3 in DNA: TGTGCCAGCAGCTTATGGAAGAAAGGACCCCCGGGGGCCGGGACTAGCGGGAGCTATGAGCAGTTCTTC.

CDR3 sequence: CASSERQGTGEAFF. CDR3 nucleotides: TGTGCCAGCAGCGAGAGACAGGGGACGGGGGAAGCTTTCTTT. The gene calls are TRBV7-2 and TRBJ1-1; TRBD1 aligns across 8 bases. This CDR3 has 14 amino acids. Trimming removed 5 bases from V and 8 bases from J; junction bases left unmatched: 10. CDR1 is SGHTA, CDR2 FQGNSA, per germline.

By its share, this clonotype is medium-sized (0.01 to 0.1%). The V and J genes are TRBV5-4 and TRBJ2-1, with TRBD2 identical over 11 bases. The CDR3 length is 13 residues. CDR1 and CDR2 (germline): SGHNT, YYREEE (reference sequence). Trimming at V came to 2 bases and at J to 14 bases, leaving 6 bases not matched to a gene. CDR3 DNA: TGTGCCAGCAGCTTTAGCGGGAGGGCGGAAGAGTTCTTC. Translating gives CASSFSGRAEEFF.

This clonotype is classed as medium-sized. This CDR3 reads CASSEALQGHQGEKLFF. The CDR3 nucleotides read TGTGCCAGCAGTGAAGCGCTCCAAGGTCATCAGGGTGAAAAACTGTTTTTT. V usage is TRBV6-1 and J usage is TRBJ1-4; D might be TRBD1 (5 bases). The V end lost 0 bases, the J end lost 7 bases, and 18 bases lay between the germline ends. The CDR3 is 17 amino acids. CDR1 and CDR2 from the germline V gene are MNHNS and SASEGT.

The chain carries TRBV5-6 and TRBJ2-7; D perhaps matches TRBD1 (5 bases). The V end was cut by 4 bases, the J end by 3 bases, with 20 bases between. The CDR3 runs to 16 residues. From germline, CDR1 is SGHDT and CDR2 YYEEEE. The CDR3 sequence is CASSQNDRRFNYEQYF. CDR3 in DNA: TGTGCCAGCAGCCAGAATGACAGACGATTTAACTACGAGCAGTACTTC.